Below, 16 T cell receptor beta chains from the same sample are listed, as sequenced in a study of control samples from healthy donors and cancer patients. Profiling relied on immunoSEQ multiplex PCR, and the TCRdb table lists in-frame clones only, not all of them. This table holds approximately 100,000 clones, about nine tenths found once. The sample consisted of blood. The receptors here all came from a woman aged 18 to 35 in good health.

CDR3 region: CASSPLQGGYEKLFF. The CDR3 DNA sequence: TGTGCCAGCAGTCCTTTACAGGGGGGTTATGAAAAACTGTTTTTT. This chain joins TRBV2 and TRBJ1-4; TRBD1 matches 8 bases. Losses at the gene ends were 5 bases for V and 6 bases for J; bases not matched to a gene: 8. The CDR3 consists of 15 residues. CDR1 is SNHLY and CDR2 is FYNNEI in the germline V gene. Full variable domain (missing parts from reference TRBV2 and TRBJ1-4): EPEVTQTPSHQVTQMGQEVILRCVPISNHLYFYWYRQILGQKVEFLVSFYNNEISEKSEIFDDQFSVERPDGSNFTLKIRSTKLEDSAMYFCASSPLQGGYEKLFFGSGTQLSVL.

This chain joins TRBV6-5 and TRBJ1-2; TRBD1 agrees at 7 bases. The CDR3 is made up of 13 amino acids. The V and J ends lost 9 bases and 5 bases, in that order; junction bases with no gene match: 9. Germline lookup yields CDR1 MNHEY and CDR2 SVGAGI. CDR3 loop: CASYRQGRYGYTF. CDR3 DNA sequence: TGTGCCAGTTACAGACAGGGTCGGTATGGCTACACCTTC.

The chain uses TRBV19 and TRBJ1-4; 10 nucleotides align to TRBD1. The V gene's germline CDR1 is LNHDA and CDR2 SQIVND (reference sequence). This CDR3 region has 16 residues. V shed 5 bases and J 0 bases; nucleotides not matched to a gene: 3. This CDR3 is CASSGGQGTTNEKLFF. CDR3 DNA: TGTGCCAGTAGTGGGGGACAGGGGACAACTAATGAAAAACTGTTTTTT.

The rearrangement uses TRBV7-9 and TRBJ1-1, with unresolved D. Germline V gives CDR1 SEHNR, CDR2 FQNEAQ (reference sequence). This CDR3 region has 13 residues. Trimming took 3 bases from V and 2 from J, leaving 7 bases between them. This chain's CDR3 is CASSFPPNTEAFF. CDR3 bases: TGTGCCAGCAGCTTCCCCCCTAACACTGAAGCTTTCTTT.

J is TRBJ2-6 and V is TRBV2; no clear D gene. The V and J ends lost 4 bases and 4 bases respectively, with 11 bases between them. The CDR3 sequence is 15 residues long. CDR1 SNHLY and CDR2 FYNNEI come from the germline V gene. CDR3 bases: TGTGCCAGCAGTGTTGGGAATGTGGGGGCCAACGTCCTGACTTTC. Its protein product is CASSVGNVGANVLTF.

There are a few counts of this clone. This chain links TRBV5-4 with TRBJ1-1; D gene ambiguous. V was clipped by 0 bases and J by 1 base, with 4 bases between them. Germline V gives CDR1 SGHNT, CDR2 YYREEE (reference sequence). The CDR3 consists of 13 residues. CDR3 nucleotide sequence: TGTGCCAGCAGCTTGGCCAGGAACACTGAAGCTTTCTTT. This gives the protein CASSLARNTEAFF.

This chain uses TRBV7-9 with TRBJ2-5; TRBD1 or TRBD2 may be the D gene (5 bases each). The CDR3 contains 16 residues. The germline V gene has CDR1 SEHNR and CDR2 FQNEAQ (reference sequence). V dropped 1 base and J dropped 5 bases, with 17 bases sitting between them. The CDR3 DNA reads as TGTGCCAGCAGCTTAGTGGGGGTAGGGTCGACGGAGACCCAGTACTTC. This codes for CASSLVGVGSTETQYF.

The chain combines TRBV4-2 with TRBJ2-7; the match to TRBD1 covers 8 bases. CDR1 LGHNA and CDR2 YNFKEQ come from the germline V gene. With V trimmed by 5 bases and J by 4 bases, 7 bases remained unmatched. CDR3 length: 14 amino acids. The CDR3 spells CASSTPGQAYEQYF. CDR3 DNA sequence: TGTGCCAGCAGCACCCCGGGACAGGCGTACGAGCAGTACTTC.

The rearrangement links TRBV19 to TRBJ2-7, with D perhaps given as TRBD1 or TRBD2 (5 bases each). V dropped 4 bases and J dropped 5 bases, with 15 bases sitting between them. The CDR3 consists of 14 residues. CDR1 is LNHDA and CDR2 is SQIVND in the germline V gene (reference sequence). The chain's CDR3 is CASSNSEGSNEQYF. DNA of the CDR3: TGTGCCAGTAGTAATTCTGAGGGGAGCAACGAGCAGTACTTC.

This clone has just one count. The chain is built from TRBV10-1 and TRBJ1-2; TRBD1 aligns across 10 bases. The V segment lost 2 bases and the J segment 4 bases; nucleotides outside the gene matches: 1. Germline-derived CDR1 and CDR2 are WNHNN and SYGVQD (reference sequence). The CDR3 loop spans 14 amino acids. DNA of the CDR3: TGCGCCAGCAGTGAGGACAGGGGGCTCTATGGCTACACCTTC. Its protein is CASSEDRGLYGYTF.

V usage is TRBV29-1 and J usage is TRBJ1-1; D not resolved. The V gene lost 6 bases and the J gene lost 0 bases, with 8 bases spanning the gap. Germline CDR1 reads SQVTM; CDR2 reads ANQGSEA. The CDR3 is made up of 12 amino acids. The CDR3, as DNA: TGCAGCGTCGACACCCTGAACACTGAAGCTTTCTTT. The encoded protein is CSVDTLNTEAFF.

This clone was observed a single time. This chain joins TRBV11-2 and TRBJ2-7; 7 bases agree with TRBD1. CDR1 is SGHAT, CDR2 FQNNGV, per germline. The CDR3 covers 13 residues. The V gene end was trimmed by 7 bases and the J gene end by 6 bases; junction bases not matched to a gene: 9. The CDR3 nucleotides read TGTGCCAGCACCGTAGACAGGGAAGGCGAGCAGTACTTC. Translated, it gives CASTVDREGEQYF.

This clone has just a few counts. The chain carries TRBV6-1 and TRBJ1-5, with D maybe TRBD1 (5 bases). CDR3 length: 16 residues. The V end was cut by 1 base, the J end by 3 bases, with 13 bases between. Germline-derived CDR1 and CDR2 are MNHNS and SASEGT. CDR3 protein: CASSEGGKGFNQPQHF. CDR3 DNA sequence: TGTGCCAGCAGTGAAGGGGGGAAGGGATTCAATCAGCCCCAGCATTTT.

This clone rates as medium-sized (0.01 to 0.1%). This rearrangement joins TRBV6-5 to TRBJ2-6, with D possibly TRBD1 on 5 matching bases. V was pared by 6 bases and J by 1 base, with 7 bases between. CDR1 is MNHEY and CDR2 is SVGAGI in the germline V gene. This CDR3 region has 14 residues. CDR3 in DNA: TGTGCCAGCAGAGACAGTTCTGGGGCCAACGTCCTGACTTTC. It encodes CASRDSSGANVLTF.

This sequence joins TRBV25-1 and TRBJ1-1, with D unresolved. CDR3 length equals 12 residues. Per germline, CDR1 MGHDK and CDR2 SYGVNS. With 6 bases removed from V and 3 bases from J, the gap between germline ends came to 8 bases. The CDR3: CASSPQDTEAFF. CDR3 DNA sequence: TGTGCCAGCAGCCCGCAGGACACTGAAGCTTTCTTT.

The rearrangement joins TRBV3-1 (or the pseudogene TRBV3-2) to TRBJ2-7, with D perhaps TRBD1 or TRBD2 (5 bases each). The V end lost 7 bases, the J end lost 4 bases, and 11 bases lay between the germline ends. The germline V gene encodes CDR1 LGHDT and CDR2 YNNKEL (reference sequence). The CDR3 has 12 amino acids. CDR3 DNA: TGTGCCAGCATGGGGGACCGATACGAGCAGTACTTC. Translation: CASMGDRYEQYF.